Sequencing of this T cell receptor beta chain was carried out in a study of cytomegalovirus exposure and HLA in healthy donors. Germline V gene lookup returns CDR1 SGHTS and CDR2 YDEGEE. CDR3 length equals 13 residues. V shed 2 bases and J shed 5 bases, with 11 bases lying between them. With 60 Vbeta and 13 Jbeta primers, the PCR was carried out. Some clones are missing from TCRdb's copy, which holds only in-frame ones; the method was immunoSEQ multiplex PCR. The data show 150,000 to 200,000 clones, over 70% seen once. This clone came up a few times. Sequenced material: PBMCs. The chain joins TRBV5-8 to TRBJ2-7, with D maybe TRBD1 (5 bases). This receptor was taken from a man aged 45-60 years in good health and CMV-seropositive. The DNA for the CDR3 is TGTGCCAGCAGCTTACCGAACAGGCACGAGCAGTACTTC. Amino acids: CASSLPNRHEQYF. Drawing the rest from reference TRBV5-8 and TRBJ2-7, the complete variable domain is EAGVTQSPTHLIKTRGQQATLRCSPISGHTSVYWYQQALGLGLQFLLWYDEGEERNRGNFPPRFSGRQFPNYSSELNVNALELEDSALYLCASSLPNRHEQYFGPGTRLTVT.